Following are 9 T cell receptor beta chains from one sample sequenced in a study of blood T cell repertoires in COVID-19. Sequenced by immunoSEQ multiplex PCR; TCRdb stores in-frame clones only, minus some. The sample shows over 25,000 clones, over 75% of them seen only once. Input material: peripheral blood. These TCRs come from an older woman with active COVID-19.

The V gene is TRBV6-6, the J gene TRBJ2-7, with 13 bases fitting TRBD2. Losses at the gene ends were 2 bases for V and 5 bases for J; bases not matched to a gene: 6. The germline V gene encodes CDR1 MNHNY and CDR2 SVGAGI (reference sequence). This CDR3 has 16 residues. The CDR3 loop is CASSYVWTSGGNEQYF. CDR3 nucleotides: TGTGCCAGCAGTTACGTCTGGACTAGCGGGGGAAACGAGCAGTACTTC.

This CDR3 is CSVLKGLFTDTQYF. Written as DNA, the CDR3 is TGCAGCGTTTTGAAGGGACTATTCACAGATACGCAGTATTTT. This chain uses TRBV29-1 with TRBJ2-3, with 7 bases identical to TRBD2. This CDR3 has 14 amino acids. CDR1 is SQVTM, CDR2 ANQGSEA, per germline. Germline trimming cut 5 bases from V and 2 bases from J; bases unmatched to any gene: 7.

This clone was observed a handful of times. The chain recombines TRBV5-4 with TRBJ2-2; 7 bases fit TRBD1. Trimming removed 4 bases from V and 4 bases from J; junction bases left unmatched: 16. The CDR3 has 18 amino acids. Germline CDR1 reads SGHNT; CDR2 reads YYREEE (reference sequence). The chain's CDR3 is CASSRGEQGIGATGELFF. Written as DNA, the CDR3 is TGTGCCAGCAGCCGAGGAGAACAGGGGATTGGAGCCACCGGGGAGCTGTTTTTT.

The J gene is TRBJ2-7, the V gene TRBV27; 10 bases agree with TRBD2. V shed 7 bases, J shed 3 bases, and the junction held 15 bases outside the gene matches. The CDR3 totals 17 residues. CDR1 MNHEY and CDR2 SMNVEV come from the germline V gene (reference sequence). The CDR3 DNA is TGTGCCAGCACTCGGTCCTTTTCGAGCGGGAGGGTCTACGAGCAGTACTTC. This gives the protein CASTRSFSSGRVYEQYF.

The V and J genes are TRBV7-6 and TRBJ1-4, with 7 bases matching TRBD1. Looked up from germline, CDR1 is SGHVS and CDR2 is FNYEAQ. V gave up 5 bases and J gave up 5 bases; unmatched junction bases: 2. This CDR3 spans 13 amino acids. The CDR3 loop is CASSTGQNEKLFF. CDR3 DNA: TGTGCCAGCAGCACGGGACAGAATGAAAAACTGTTTTTT.

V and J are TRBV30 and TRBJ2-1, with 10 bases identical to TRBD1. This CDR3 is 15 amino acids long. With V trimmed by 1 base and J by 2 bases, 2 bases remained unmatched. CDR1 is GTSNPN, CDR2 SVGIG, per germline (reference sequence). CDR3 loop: CAWSATGGPYNEQFF. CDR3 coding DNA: TGTGCCTGGAGTGCGACAGGGGGCCCCTACAATGAGCAGTTCTTC.

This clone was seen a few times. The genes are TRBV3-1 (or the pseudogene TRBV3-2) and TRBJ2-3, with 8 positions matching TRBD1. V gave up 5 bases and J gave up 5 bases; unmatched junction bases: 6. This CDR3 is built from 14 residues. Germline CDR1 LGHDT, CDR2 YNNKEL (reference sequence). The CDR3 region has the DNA TGTGCCAGCAGCAGGACAGGGAGGAAAGATACGCAGTATTTT. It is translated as CASSRTGRKDTQYF.

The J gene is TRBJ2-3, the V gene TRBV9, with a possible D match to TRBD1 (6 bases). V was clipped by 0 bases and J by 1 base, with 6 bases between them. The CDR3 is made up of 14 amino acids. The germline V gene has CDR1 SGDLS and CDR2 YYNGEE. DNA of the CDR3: TGTGCCAGCAGCGTAGGGGGGCGCACAGATACGCAGTATTTT. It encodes CASSVGGRTDTQYF.

The DNA for the CDR3 is TGTGCCAGCAGCGAACCGGGTGAGCAGTTCTTC. This sequence encodes CASSEPGEQFF. The V call is TRBV7-9, the J call TRBJ2-1, with D unclear. The ends were cut back, 5 bases at V and 9 bases at J, with 8 bases in the middle. Germline V gene data show CDR1 as SEHNR and CDR2 as FQNEAQ (reference sequence). This CDR3 is 11 amino acids long.